These 21 T cell receptor beta chains were all obtained from the same sample, sequenced in a study of human T cells and chemical hapten exposure. MiXCR, run by TCRdb on the RACE reads, gives a single entry per CDR3 protein. The data hold around 360,000 distinct CDR3 sequences, with around 6% observed a single time. Specified time point: patch test 2, 6 weeks after DPC sensitization. Stated treatment: therapeutic diphenylcyclopropenone sensitization with weekly scalp DPC. The material sequenced was whole blood, taken in connection with sensitization to the hapten diphenylcyclopropenone (DPC). The receptors were sampled from a woman under 30 with alopecia areata. Some clones in this sample may be carry-over from other donors' samples.

This clonotype appeared many times. The rearrangement uses TRBV29-1 and TRBJ1-4, with 8 positions matching TRBD1. With 3 bases clipped from V and 8 bases from J, the junction kept 5 bases outside the gene matches. From germline, CDR1 is SQVTM and CDR2 ANQGSEA. The length of the CDR3 is 13 residues. CDR3 region: CSVDSAGGEKLFF. The CDR3 DNA sequence: TGCAGCGTTGATTCCGCAGGGGGCGAAAAACTGTTTTTT.

This clonotype was recorded a few times. This chain links TRBV27 with TRBJ1-2; 7 nucleotides match TRBD1. This CDR3 spans 15 amino acids. Germline V lookup: CDR1 MNHEY, CDR2 SMNVEV (reference sequence). After removal of 5 bases from V and 4 bases from J, the junction contained 10 bases not matched to a gene. The CDR3, as DNA: TGTGCCAGCAGTATGAACCCAGGGGGTAGCTATGGCTACACCTTC. It translates to CASSMNPGGSYGYTF.

This clonotype was detected only a few times. This chain joins TRBV5-6 and TRBJ2-7; D is tentatively TRBD1 or TRBD2 (7 bases each). Trimming left V 4 bases short and J 2 bases short, with 22 bases between. From germline, CDR1 is SGHDT and CDR2 YYEEEE. CDR3 length equals 17 residues. CDR3 coding DNA: TGTGCCAGCAGCGGCGGGGACAGCTGGGAGGGGGCCTACGAGCAGTACTTC. Its protein product is CASSGGDSWEGAYEQYF.

This clonotype was counted only a few times. The chain employs TRBV6-6 and TRBJ2-7; no firm D call. V lost 2 bases to trimming and J lost 6 bases, with 11 bases between them. The CDR3 runs to 13 residues. Germline lookup yields CDR1 MNHNY and CDR2 SVGAGI (reference sequence). The CDR3: CASSYVLQVEQYF. DNA of the CDR3: TGTGCCAGCAGTTACGTTCTTCAGGTCGAGCAGTACTTC.

The rearrangement joins TRBV11-3 to TRBJ2-1; D gene ambiguous. CDR1 is SGHNT, CDR2 YENEEA, per germline. V was pared by 2 bases and J by 6 bases, with 8 bases between. The CDR3 sequence is 13 residues long. DNA for the CDR3: TGTGCCAGCAGCTTATCCCCCTCCAATGAGCAGTTCTTC. Its translation is CASSLSPSNEQFF.

In this sample, this clonotype turned up a few times. The rearrangement uses TRBV7-9 and TRBJ2-7; no definite D call. The V and J ends lost 0 bases and 2 bases respectively, with 11 bases between them. Germline loops: CDR1 SEHNR, CDR2 FQNEAQ (reference sequence). The CDR3 has 15 residues. CDR3 bases: TGTGCCAGCAGCTTAGCGCTAAGAGACCCCTACGAGCAGTACTTC. Protein sequence: CASSLALRDPYEQYF.

This clonotype showed up many times. The gene calls are TRBV29-1 and TRBJ1-1; D not resolved. The CDR3 runs 12 residues. Deletions cut 6 bases from V and 4 bases from J, with 12 bases between. Per germline, CDR1 SQVTM and CDR2 ANQGSEA. The CDR3 here is CSVFELGTEAFF. In DNA form, the CDR3 reads TGCAGCGTCTTCGAGCTGGGCACTGAAGCTTTCTTT.

V is TRBV6-5 and J is TRBJ1-2, with 12 nucleotides matching TRBD1. V shed 2 bases and J 5 bases; nucleotides not matched to a gene: 6. This CDR3 has 16 residues. Germline V gives CDR1 MNHEY, CDR2 SVGAGI. DNA of the CDR3: TGTGCCAGCAGTTACCAAGGGACAGGGGGCGGGTATGGCTACACCTTC. This codes for CASSYQGTGGGYGYTF.

At least ten counts were recorded for this clonotype. V and J are TRBV12-3 or TRBV12-4 and TRBJ2-7; a weak D match, TRBD1 (7 bases). The V end was cut by 1 base, the J end by 2 bases, with 12 bases between. CDR3 length equals 15 residues. CDR3 protein: CASSLGAGGTYEQYF. The CDR3 nucleotides read TGTGCCAGCAGTTTAGGGGCAGGGGGGACCTACGAGCAGTACTTC.

This clonotype has a count of ten or more. The genes are TRBV5-1 and TRBJ1-1; 9 bases are a match to TRBD1. With V trimmed by 3 bases and J by 1 base, 4 bases remained unmatched. The CDR3 sequence is 15 residues long. Germline values: CDR1 SGHRS, CDR2 YFSETQ. The CDR3 DNA reads TGCGCCAGCAGCTGGGGGACAGGGACGAACACTGAAGCTTTCTTT. Translation: CASSWGTGTNTEAFF.

The chain couples TRBV20-1 to TRBJ1-2; 7 bases match TRBD1. Trimming cost V 4 bases and J 3 bases; bases outside gene matches: 8. The CDR3 extends over 14 amino acids. The germline CDR1 and CDR2 sequences are DFQATT and SNEGSKA (reference sequence). CDR3 DNA: TGCAGTGCTACTACCGGACAGGAGTACTATGGCTACACCTTC. Residues: CSATTGQEYYGYTF.

This clonotype was picked up many times. The chain combines TRBV10-3 with TRBJ2-1; 7 bases agree with TRBD2. Trimming at V came to 6 bases and at J to 9 bases, leaving 8 bases not matched to a gene. The CDR3 covers 13 residues. Germline lookup yields CDR1 ENHRY and CDR2 SYGVKD. This CDR3 reads CAIRPGLVSEQFF. The CDR3 DNA reads TGTGCCATCAGACCCGGACTAGTTAGTGAGCAGTTCTTC.

The rearrangement uses TRBV27 and TRBJ1-1; D not certain. CDR3 length: 16 amino acids. The germline V and J ends were trimmed by 5 bases and 3 bases, with 19 bases remaining between them. From germline, CDR1 is MNHEY and CDR2 SMNVEV (reference sequence). The CDR3 DNA sequence: TGTGCCAGCAGTCCCCCAAACAGAAGAGGTGACACTGAAGCTTTCTTT. This translates into CASSPPNRRGDTEAFF.

This chain links TRBV2 with TRBJ2-3, with 9 bases that match TRBD1. V gave up 10 bases and J gave up 2 bases; unmatched junction bases: 10. This CDR3 comprises 15 residues. Germline CDR1 and CDR2: SNHLY and FYNNEI. The CDR3 loop is CATEGTGSFTDTQYF. The CDR3 DNA reads TGTGCCACCGAGGGGACAGGGTCTTTCACAGATACGCAGTATTTT.

DNA for the CDR3: TGTGCCAGCAGTGACCTGACAGGGGGCATGGATACGCAGTATTTT. Translated, it gives CASSDLTGGMDTQYF. The chain has TRBV6-1 and TRBJ2-3; TRBD1 agrees at 10 bases. Trimming at V came to 3 bases and at J to 6 bases, leaving 6 bases not matched to a gene. The CDR3 totals 15 residues. Germline V gives CDR1 MNHNS, CDR2 SASEGT.

The CDR3 coding sequence is TGCGCCAGCAGCCAAGAAAGGGTTAAGGAAGAGACCCAGTACTTC. Translation: CASSQERVKEETQYF. This chain links TRBV4-1 with TRBJ2-5; D is unresolved. The V gene lost 0 bases and the J gene lost 3 bases, with 11 bases spanning the gap. From germline, CDR1 is MGHRA and CDR2 YSYEKL. This CDR3 is 15 amino acids long.

This chain links TRBV4-2 with TRBJ2-7; perhaps TRBD2 as D (6 bases). Germline assignment: CDR1 LGHNA and CDR2 YNFKEQ. The ends were cut back, 5 bases at V and 0 bases at J, with 17 bases in the middle. This CDR3 region has 16 residues. The CDR3 region is CASSSHVGSSSYEQYF. CDR3 nucleotide sequence: TGTGCCAGCAGCTCCCACGTCGGGAGTAGCTCCTACGAGCAGTACTTC.

The chain combines TRBV6-6 with TRBJ2-7; D possibly corresponds to TRBD1 (6 bases). With 5 bases removed from V and 7 bases from J, the gap between germline ends came to 18 bases. This CDR3 has 14 residues. Germline V gene sequence: CDR1 MNHNY, CDR2 SVGAGI (reference sequence). The CDR3 DNA follows: TGTGCCAGCAGTAGACAGGCGGACATAACAGAGCAGTACTTC. It codes for CASSRQADITEQYF.

This chain links TRBV20-1 with TRBJ1-1, with D maybe TRBD1 (5 bases). CDR1 and CDR2 (germline): DFQATT, SNEGSKA (reference sequence). The CDR3 consists of 13 residues. V dropped 6 bases and J dropped 0 bases, with 11 bases sitting between them. Here the CDR3 DNA reads TGCAGTGCCGATAGGGGATTGAACACTGAAGCTTTCTTT. Protein: CSADRGLNTEAFF.

As regards this clonotype: Being one base from a much bigger clone, this may be a read error. The chain couples TRBV18 to TRBJ1-5, with D uncertain. V dropped 0 bases and J dropped 9 bases, with 12 bases sitting between them. This CDR3 is 14 amino acids long. Germline CDR1 is KGHSH and CDR2 is LQKENI. In nucleotides, the CDR3 is TGTGCCAGCTCACCACCGGAGGCCGAGGGGCCCCAGCATTTT. Protein sequence: CASSPPEAEGPQHF.

This clonotype was recorded many times. V usage is TRBV4-3 and J usage is TRBJ2-4; possibly TRBD1 for D (5 bases). CDR3 length: 15 amino acids. The V gene's germline CDR1 is LGHNA and CDR2 YSLEER. Trimming stripped 1 base from V and 4 bases from J, with 11 bases between. The CDR3 DNA reads TGCGCCAGCAGCCAAGCAGACAGTCATAAAAACATTCAGTACTTC. Translating gives CASSQADSHKNIQYF.